The subject of this entry is one T cell receptor (beta chain). No antigen is known for it. The source of the sample is a study of CXCR3-negative and CXCR3-positive naive CD8 T cells. Regarding the study as a whole: No difference in surface CD5 was seen between naive subsets, and TCR strength was inferred from TRB CDR3 properties. Diversity ran similarly high across both naive subsets but far lower in memory CD8+ cells.

The CDR3 totals 16 residues. The germline V gene has CDR1 SEHNR and CDR2 FQNEAQ (reference sequence). With UMI labels, 5' RACE was used to prepare the TRB cDNA libraries. TCRdb re-called the 5' RACE reads and shows each CDR3 protein once, DNA omitted. The sample includes 20,000 to 25,000 distinct CDR3 sequences. The TCR comes from a human donor in good health. Some clones in this sample may be carry-over from other donors' samples. Sequenced input: memory CD8+ T cells from blood. This chain links TRBV7-9 with TRBJ2-1; as DNA is missing, the TRBD1 call by TCRdb cannot be tested. This CDR3 reads CASSSSPDSSYNEQFF. Filled out from reference TRBV7-9 and TRBJ2-1, the complete variable domain reads DTGVSQNPRHKITKRGQNVTFRCDPISEHNRLYWYRQTLGQGPEFLTYFQNEAQLEKSRLLSDRFSAERPKGSFSTLEIQRTEQGDSAMYLCASSSSPDSSYNEQFFGPGTRLTVL.